What follows describes a single T cell receptor beta chain. The libraries were made with immunoSEQ v3. Method: immunoSEQ multiplex PCR; TCRdb's copy keeps in-frame clones and lacks some. The data show about 50,000 clones, with roughly 85% seen just once and more than 4.5% held by the top ten. The germline V gene has CDR1 KGHSH and CDR2 LQKENI. The trim removed 0 bases at V and 5 bases at J, leaving 5 bases unmatched. This CDR3 contains 15 residues. This entry comes from a study of TIL therapy for anti-PD-1-resistant metastatic lung cancer. Time point noted: pre-treatment sample, taken before nivolumab and TIL therapy.

Sequenced here: blood, sampled at baseline. The chain is built from TRBV18 and TRBJ2-5; 8 bases agree with TRBD2. This sequence was found in a woman between 25 and 80 years old with non-small cell lung cancer. The CDR3: CASSPPSGERETQYF. CDR3 coding DNA: TGTGCCAGCTCACCACCTAGCGGGGAACGGGAGACCCAGTACTTC.